This T cell receptor (beta chain) appears in the sequencing data of a study of cytotoxic CD8 clonotypes in ibrutinib-treated CLL. Notes on the study in general: Baseline clonality was higher than in age-matched healthy donors and moved in step with circulating CD8+ T-cell counts. Clonality grew at ibrutinib response; at progression, it decreased back toward baseline. Public clonotypes were uncommon and contracted or stayed stable on treatment.

Assay used: immunoSEQ multiplex PCR; TCRdb lists only in-frame clones, some missing. This table has approximately 210,000 clones, around three quarters appearing once. On this clone itself: What it recognizes is unknown.

Frozen PBMC stocks contributed about 2.2 micrograms of genomic DNA to the TCR beta libraries. The TCR was taken from a human donor with chronic lymphocytic leukemia. This specimen consisted of PBMCs, obtained after 24 months of ibrutinib treatment.

CDR3 in amino acids: CSVERSGLQLETQYF. CDR3 nucleotides: TGCAGCGTTGAACGGTCAGGACTACAATTAGAGACCCAGTACTTC. The genes are TRBV29-1 and TRBJ2-5; tentative D call: TRBD2 (6 bases). V was pared by 2 bases and J by 4 bases, with 17 bases between. Looked up from germline, CDR1 is SQVTM and CDR2 is ANQGSEA. This CDR3 comprises 15 residues. The entire variable domain, with the rest obtained from reference TRBV29-1 and TRBJ2-5, is as follows: SAVISQKPSRDICQRGTSLTIQCQVDSQVTMMFWYRQQPGQSLTLIATANQGSEATYESGFVIDKFPISRPNLTFSTLTVSNMSPEDSSIYLCSVERSGLQLETQYFGPGTRLLVL.